The 27 T cell receptor beta chains given below trace back to one sample, sequenced in a study of blood T cells in healthy people across ages. Together with a sample-barcoded 5' primer, a J-beta primer mix was included in a second PCR lasting roughly 6 to 12 cycles. TCRdb used MiXCR to reprocess the 5' RACE reads, holding one entry per CDR3 protein. The sample lists approximately 800,000 distinct CDR3 sequences; roughly 56% were seen once. Specimen: blood. The receptor set was obtained from a man in his forties in good health.

There are a few counts of this clonotype. The gene calls are TRBV10-3 and TRBJ2-3, with TRBD2 identical over 10 bases. Germline V gives CDR1 ENHRY, CDR2 SYGVKD. The CDR3 length is 18 residues. V dropped 2 bases and J dropped 4; count of bases not matched to a gene: 12. The CDR3 DNA follows: TGTGCCATCAGTGAGAACGCACCGGGACTAGCGAGCGCAGATACGCAGTATTTT. It specifies CAISENAPGLASADTQYF.

This chain links TRBV20-1 with TRBJ2-1; D unclear. The J call could be wrong; TRBJ2-7 is a better fit for the DNA end. This CDR3 is built from 15 residues. Per germline, CDR1 DFQATT and CDR2 SNEGSKA (reference sequence). Written as DNA, the CDR3 is TGCAGTGCTAGAGACGAGTCAAGCTCCTACAATGAGCAGTACTTC. Translating it yields CSARDESSSYNEQYF.

CDR3 loop: CASSPPGQTYGYTF. The CDR3 nucleotides are TGTGCCAGCAGCCCACCGGGACAGACCTATGGCTACACCTTC. J is TRBJ1-2 and V is TRBV4-2, with 7 bases identical to TRBD1. The J segment lost 4 bases and the V segment lost 4 bases, leaving 6 bases of the junction unmatched. The germline CDR1 and CDR2 sequences are LGHNA and YNFKEQ. This CDR3 spans 14 amino acids.

DNA of the CDR3: TGTGCCAGCAGCGACGCAGGAAACGCCTACGAGCAGTACTTC. This codes for CASSDAGNAYEQYF. The chain uses TRBV6-6 and TRBJ2-7, with D hard to call. CDR3 size: 14 residues. The V gene lost 6 bases and the J gene lost 2 bases, with 14 bases spanning the gap. Looked up from germline, CDR1 is MNHNY and CDR2 is SVGAGI (reference sequence).

The genes are TRBV29-1 and TRBJ1-4; tentatively, D is TRBD1 (5 bases). Germline values: CDR1 SQVTM, CDR2 ANQGSEA. Trimming pared 5 bases from V and 4 bases from J, leaving 8 bases between. This CDR3 is built from 12 residues. CDR3 amino acids: CSVRDHNEKLFF. Written as DNA, the CDR3 is TGCAGCGTTAGGGACCATAATGAAAAACTGTTTTTT.

The V gene is TRBV21-1, the J gene TRBJ1-2; the table's D call of TRBD1 was not tested on the DNA. TRBV21-1 is given as a pseudogene. The CDR3 sequence is 16 residues long. The DNA of the CDR3 is TGTGCCAGCAGCAAAAGCCCTAGGGGGCGGCGGAAGGGTTACACCTTC. Translation gives CASSKSPRGRRKGYTF.

The rearrangement joins TRBV4-3 to TRBJ2-3; TRBD1 agrees at 12 bases. Losses at the gene ends were 4 bases for V and 4 bases for J; bases not matched to a gene: 9. There are 17 residues in the CDR3. CDR1 and CDR2 (germline): LGHNA, YSLEER. The CDR3 DNA is TGCGCCAGCAGCCCGACCTCGGGACAGGGGGCCGCAGATACGCAGTATTTT. Residues: CASSPTSGQGAADTQYF.

The chain uses TRBV5-4 and TRBJ2-1; 12 bases line up with TRBD2. J lost 7 bases, V lost 7 bases, and 9 bases had no gene match. Per the germline V gene, CDR1 is SGHNT and CDR2 is YYREEE (reference sequence). The CDR3 covers 15 residues. CDR3 residues: CASGSTSGRFNEQFF. The CDR3, as DNA: TGTGCCAGCGGTTCGACTAGCGGGAGATTTAATGAGCAGTTCTTC.

The gene calls are TRBV10-2 and TRBJ2-5, with a tentative D call TRBD2 (6 bases). The ends were cut back, 6 bases at V and 4 bases at J, with 12 bases in the middle. This CDR3 contains 13 residues. Germline V lookup: CDR1 WSHSY, CDR2 SAAADI. For the CDR3, the DNA is TGCGCCAGCAGCGACCGGGAGCGAGAGACCCAGTACTTC. Translated, it gives CASSDRERETQYF.

This clonotype was observed a single time. The chain uses TRBV11-3 and TRBJ2-1; D ambiguous. The CDR3 loop spans 12 amino acids. Germline V gene data show CDR1 as SGHNT and CDR2 as YENEEA. Trimming removed 1 base from V and 10 bases from J, with 8 bases in between. The CDR3 nucleotides are TGTGCCAGCAGCTTAGTCGGGTGGGAGCAGTTCTTC. Amino acid sequence: CASSLVGWEQFF.

This clonotype was counted a few times. The chain has TRBV20-1 and TRBJ2-7; 11 nucleotides align to TRBD2. CDR1 and CDR2 (germline): DFQATT, SNEGSKA (reference sequence). CDR3 length: 15 residues. J was trimmed by 4 bases and V by 5 bases; bases with no gene match: 10. The DNA for the CDR3 is TGCAGTGCTCGACTGACTAGCGGGATTCTATACGAGCAGTACTTC. Amino acid sequence: CSARLTSGILYEQYF.

To note about this clonotype: Just one base apart from a much larger clone, this may be a read error. This chain joins TRBV27 and TRBJ2-7, with a tentative D call TRBD2 (5 bases). The CDR3 extends over 18 amino acids. V lost 7 bases and J 2 bases, leaving 27 bases between the germline ends. Germline values: CDR1 MNHEY, CDR2 SMNVEV (reference sequence). In nucleotides, the CDR3 is TGTGCCAGCACCTCCCTCGTCACGGGCGGGCAGGAAACCTACGAGCAGTACTTC. Translation gives CASTSLVTGGQETYEQYF.

This chain joins TRBV12-3 or TRBV12-4 and TRBJ2-1; D remains unclear. V was trimmed by 2 bases and J by 8 bases, leaving 4 bases between them. The length of the CDR3 is 11 residues. The CDR3 nucleotides are TGTGCCAGCAGTTTATATTATGAGCAGTTCTTC. It is translated as CASSLYYEQFF.

The chain couples TRBV28 to TRBJ2-1; D remains ambiguous. The V end lost 9 bases, the J end lost 7 bases, and 13 bases lay between the germline ends. This CDR3 is built from 12 residues. Germline loops: CDR1 MDHEN, CDR2 SYDVKM. CDR3: CASGPIQNEQFF. The CDR3 DNA reads as TGTGCCAGTGGCCCAATACAGAATGAGCAGTTCTTC.

This clonotype was recorded a few times. DNA for the CDR3: TGTGCCAGCAGCCCGGGACTAGCGGGACTCAATGAGCAGTTCTTC. Amino acid sequence: CASSPGLAGLNEQFF. This chain uses TRBV3-1 with TRBJ2-1, with TRBD2 matching over 13 bases. The CDR3 covers 15 residues. Germline trimming cut 4 bases from V and 6 bases from J; bases unmatched to any gene: 3. From germline, CDR1 is LGHDT and CDR2 YNNKEL (reference sequence).

J is TRBJ2-5 and V is TRBV29-1; D is perhaps TRBD1 or TRBD2 (6 bases each). Trimming took off 4 bases at V and 5 bases at J, with 14 bases between the two ends. Germline loops: CDR1 SQVTM, CDR2 ANQGSEA. The CDR3 has 13 amino acids. Here the CDR3 reads CSVAPVGGETQYF. The CDR3 DNA sequence: TGCAGCGTTGCCCCCGTGGGGGGCGAGACCCAGTACTTC.

This clonotype was detected a few times. The V gene is TRBV7-2, the J gene TRBJ2-5; D possibly corresponds to TRBD2 (6 bases). Germline-derived CDR1 and CDR2 are SGHTA and FQGNSA. The V end lost 5 bases, the J end lost 5 bases, and 18 bases lay between the germline ends. CDR3 size: 15 residues. CDR3 region: CASSRERRRGETQYF. Here the CDR3 DNA reads TGTGCCAGCAGCCGAGAAAGGAGGCGGGGTGAGACCCAGTACTTC.

The chain carries TRBV12-3 or TRBV12-4 and TRBJ2-2, with D possibly matching TRBD2 (5 bases). V dropped 6 bases and J dropped 4 bases, with 12 bases sitting between them. The CDR3 is 14 amino acids. CDR3 in amino acids: CASRWARGTGELFF. In DNA form, the CDR3 reads TGTGCCAGCAGGTGGGCTCGGGGCACCGGGGAGCTGTTTTTT.

This clonotype was seen a handful of times. This sequence joins TRBV7-2 and TRBJ2-1; D is unclear. This CDR3 is 15 amino acids long. Germline V gives CDR1 SGHTA, CDR2 FQGNSA. Trimming removed 5 bases from V and 0 bases from J, with 11 bases in between. The CDR3 nucleotides read TGTGCCAGCAGCGCGACCCCGGCCTCCTACAATGAGCAGTTCTTC. Encoded protein: CASSATPASYNEQFF.

The CDR3 region has the DNA TGTGCCAGCAGCGACCTGGGCGGGGGGTCATCACCCCTCCACTTT. Translated: CASSDLGGGSSPLHF. V gene TRBV6-1 combines with J gene TRBJ1-6, with D possibly TRBD1 on 5 matching bases. Looked up from germline, CDR1 is MNHNS and CDR2 is SASEGT. The CDR3 length is 15 residues. Trimming stripped 6 bases from V and 10 bases from J, with 19 bases between.

The V call is TRBV12-3 or TRBV12-4, the J call TRBJ1-2; D remains ambiguous. Trimming stripped 2 bases from V and 8 bases from J, with 12 bases between. CDR3 length: 13 amino acids. CDR3 residues: CASSLSFRWGYTF. The CDR3 region has the DNA TGTGCCAGCAGTTTATCGTTCCGGTGGGGCTACACCTTC.

The chain employs TRBV27 and TRBJ2-3, with 8 bases fitting TRBD1. Germline trimming cut 6 bases from V and 1 base from J; bases unmatched to any gene: 6. Germline loops: CDR1 MNHEY, CDR2 SMNVEV (reference sequence). The CDR3 length is 15 residues. The CDR3: CASSLQTGGTDTQYF. In DNA form, the CDR3 reads TGTGCCAGCAGCTTACAGACAGGGGGCACAGATACGCAGTATTTT.

V usage is TRBV7-8 and J usage is TRBJ2-3; 9 bases agree with TRBD1. CDR3 length: 17 residues. Per germline, CDR1 SGHVS and CDR2 FQNEAQ. V lost 2 bases, J lost 0 bases, and 6 bases stayed unmatched. CDR3 sequence: CASSLRGQGHSTDTQYF. CDR3 nucleotides: TGTGCCAGCAGCTTACGGGGACAGGGACATAGCACAGATACGCAGTATTTT.

This clonotype was observed a few times. The chain recombines TRBV29-1 with TRBJ2-1; D may be TRBD2 (5 bases). Germline loops: CDR1 SQVTM, CDR2 ANQGSEA. The CDR3 runs to 11 residues. Between the trimmed V and J ends, which lost 4 bases and 8 bases, there was a span of 9 bases. The CDR3 loop reads CSVAPRDEQFF. CDR3 nucleotides: TGCAGCGTTGCCCCGAGGGATGAGCAGTTCTTC.

The J gene is TRBJ2-6, the V gene TRBV27; TRBD1 matches 7 bases. The CDR3 length is 15 residues. V shed 6 bases and J 2 bases; nucleotides not matched to a gene: 4. The V gene's germline CDR1 is MNHEY and CDR2 SMNVEV (reference sequence). Written as DNA, the CDR3 is TGTGCCAGCAGCCAGGGGGTAACTGGGGCCAACGTCCTGACTTTC. Encoded protein: CASSQGVTGANVLTF.

As for this clonotype: Germline is not matched at one junction end, which may reflect a read error. This chain joins TRBV29-1 and TRBJ2-7; D remains unclear. Germline assignment: CDR1 SQVTM and CDR2 ANQGSEA. This CDR3 region has 12 residues. CDR3 residues: CGVEKGTHEQYF. DNA for the CDR3: TGCGGCGTTGAAAAGGGAACTCACGAGCAGTACTTC.

The chain has TRBV28 and TRBJ2-2, with 7 bases that match TRBD1. Looked up from germline, CDR1 is MDHEN and CDR2 is SYDVKM. This CDR3 comprises 15 residues. V lost 7 bases, J lost 4 bases, and 9 bases stayed unmatched. The CDR3 is CASTQGGQSTGELFF. In DNA form, the CDR3 reads TGTGCCAGCACCCAAGGGGGACAGAGCACCGGGGAGCTGTTTTTT.